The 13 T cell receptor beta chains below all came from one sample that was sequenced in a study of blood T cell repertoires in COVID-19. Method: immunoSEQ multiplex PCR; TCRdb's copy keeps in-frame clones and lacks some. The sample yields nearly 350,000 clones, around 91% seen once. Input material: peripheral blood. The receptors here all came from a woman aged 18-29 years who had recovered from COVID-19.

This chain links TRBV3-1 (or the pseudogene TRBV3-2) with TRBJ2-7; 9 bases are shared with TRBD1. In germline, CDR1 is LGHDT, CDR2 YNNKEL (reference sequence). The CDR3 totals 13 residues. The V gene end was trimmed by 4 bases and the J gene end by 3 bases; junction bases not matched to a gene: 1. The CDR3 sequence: CASSPGQGYEQYV. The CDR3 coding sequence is TGTGCCAGCAGCCCGGGACAGGGCTACGAGCAGTACGTC.

CDR3 nucleotides: TGTGCCACCAGTGGTGAGGTGAGCGGGAGTGAGACCCAGTACTTC. This encodes CATSGEVSGSETQYF. The chain employs TRBV24-1 and TRBJ2-5, with 8 bases lining up with TRBD2. V was pared by 5 bases and J by 5 bases, with 9 bases of the junction left unmatched. CDR3 size: 15 residues. Germline V gene sequence: CDR1 KGHDR, CDR2 SFDVKD.

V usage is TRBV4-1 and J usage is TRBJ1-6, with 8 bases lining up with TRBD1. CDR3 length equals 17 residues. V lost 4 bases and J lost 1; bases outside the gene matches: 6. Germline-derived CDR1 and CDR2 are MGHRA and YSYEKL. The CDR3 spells CASSPDRGRSYNSPLHF. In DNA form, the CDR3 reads TGCGCCAGCAGCCCAGACAGGGGTCGGTCCTATAATTCACCCCTCCACTTT.

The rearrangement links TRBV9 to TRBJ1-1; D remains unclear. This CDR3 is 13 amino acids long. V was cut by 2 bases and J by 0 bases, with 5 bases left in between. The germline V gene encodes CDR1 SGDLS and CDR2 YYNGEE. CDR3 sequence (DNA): TGTGCCAGCAGCGTTTCCTTGAACACTGAAGCTTTCTTT. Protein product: CASSVSLNTEAFF.

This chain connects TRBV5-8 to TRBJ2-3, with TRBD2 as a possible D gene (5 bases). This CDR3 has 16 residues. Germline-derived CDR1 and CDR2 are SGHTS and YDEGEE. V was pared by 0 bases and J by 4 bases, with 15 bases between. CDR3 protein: CASSLGVRGPADTQYF. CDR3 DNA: TGTGCCAGCAGCTTGGGGGTACGCGGGCCGGCAGATACGCAGTATTTT.

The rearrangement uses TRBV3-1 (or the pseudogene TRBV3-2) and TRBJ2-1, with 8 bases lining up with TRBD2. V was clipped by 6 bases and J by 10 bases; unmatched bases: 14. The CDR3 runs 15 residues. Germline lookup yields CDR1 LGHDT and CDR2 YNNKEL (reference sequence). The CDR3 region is CASRPTSGTGREQFF. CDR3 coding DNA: TGTGCCAGCAGACCCACTAGCGGCACGGGGAGGGAGCAGTTCTTC.

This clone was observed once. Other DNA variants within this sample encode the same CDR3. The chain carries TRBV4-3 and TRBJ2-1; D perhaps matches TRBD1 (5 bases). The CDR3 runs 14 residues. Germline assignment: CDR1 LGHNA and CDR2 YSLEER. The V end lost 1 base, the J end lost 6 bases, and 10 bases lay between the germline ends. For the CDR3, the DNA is TGCGCCAGCAGCCAAGCGCGTCAGGGCAATGAGCAGTTCTTC. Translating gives CASSQARQGNEQFF.

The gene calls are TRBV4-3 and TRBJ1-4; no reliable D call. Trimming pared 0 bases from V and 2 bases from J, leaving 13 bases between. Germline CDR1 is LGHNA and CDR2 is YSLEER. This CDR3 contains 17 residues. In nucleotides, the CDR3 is TGCGCCAGCAGCCAAGACAGGTTTAAGGCGACTAATGAAAAACTGTTTTTT. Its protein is CASSQDRFKATNEKLFF.

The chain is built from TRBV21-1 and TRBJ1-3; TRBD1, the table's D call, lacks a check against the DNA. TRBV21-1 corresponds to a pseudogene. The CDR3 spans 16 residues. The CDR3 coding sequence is TGTGCCAGCAGCAAGCGGACAGGGCTAGTAAGTTACACCATATATTTT. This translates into CASSKRTGLVSYTIYF.

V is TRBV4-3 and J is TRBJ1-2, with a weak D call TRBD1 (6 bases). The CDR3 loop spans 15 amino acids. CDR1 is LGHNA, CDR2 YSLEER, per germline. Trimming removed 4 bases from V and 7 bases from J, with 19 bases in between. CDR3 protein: CASSLASDRRFGYTF. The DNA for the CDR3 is TGCGCCAGCAGCCTAGCATCGGACAGACGATTTGGCTACACCTTC.

CDR3 sequence: CASSLRSSHEQFF. The CDR3 DNA reads TGTGCCAGCAGCTTACGGTCTAGTCATGAGCAGTTCTTC. V usage is TRBV11-3 and J usage is TRBJ2-1, with no clear D. The CDR3 is 13 residues long. The germline V gene has CDR1 SGHNT and CDR2 YENEEA. The V end lost 2 bases, the J end lost 8 bases, and 10 bases lay between the germline ends.

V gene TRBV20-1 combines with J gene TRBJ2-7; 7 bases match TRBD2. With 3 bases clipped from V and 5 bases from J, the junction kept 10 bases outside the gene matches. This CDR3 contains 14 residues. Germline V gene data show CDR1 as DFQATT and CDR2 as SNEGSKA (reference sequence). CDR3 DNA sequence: TGCAGTGCTAGTTCGGGGCGGGAGCTTAACGAGCAGTACGTC. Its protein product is CSASSGRELNEQYV.

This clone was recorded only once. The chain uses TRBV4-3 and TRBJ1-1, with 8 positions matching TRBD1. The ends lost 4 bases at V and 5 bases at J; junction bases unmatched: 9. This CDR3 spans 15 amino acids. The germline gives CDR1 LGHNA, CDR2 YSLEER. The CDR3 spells CASSPRQGFITEAFF. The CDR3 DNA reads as TGCGCCAGCAGCCCGCGACAGGGGTTTATAACTGAAGCTTTCTTT.